The 24 T cell receptor beta chains below all came from one sample that was sequenced in a study of cytomegalovirus exposure and HLA in healthy donors (dated by TCRdb to about 2017). The library was built by means of the immunoSEQ multiplex PCR assay. For the multiplex PCR, a mixture combining 60 forward primers for TCR Vbeta segments and 13 reverse primers for TCR Jbeta segments was used. This immuneACCESS table, as held by TCRdb, lists in-frame sequences with V and J called but not all clones. Of the missing ones, under half trace to an unresolved V gene in checked studies; the others have no known cause. The sample includes under 200,000 clones, with 75% observed a single time. The ten largest clonotypes hold around 3% of the sample. The sequenced sample was PBMCs. The receptors were gathered from a woman aged 45-65 years in good health and CMV-seropositive.

CDR3 DNA sequence: TGCGCCAGCAGGACCAACAGGGGGCCTGGAAACACCATATATTTT. It yields the protein CASRTNRGPGNTIYF. J is TRBJ1-3 and V is TRBV10-1; TRBD1 aligns across 9 bases. CDR3 length: 15 residues. The germline CDR1 and CDR2 sequences are WNHNN and SYGVQD (reference sequence). The junction had 5 bases not matched to a gene; V was cut back by 6 bases and J by 2 bases.

This clone is a singleton in its sample. The chain recombines TRBV18 with TRBJ1-1; D gene unclear. Trimming shortened V by 6 bases and J by 9 bases, and 17 bases separated the two germline ends. Germline assignment: CDR1 KGHSH and CDR2 LQKENI. This CDR3 has 13 residues. CDR3 coding DNA: TGTGCCAGCTCTCCCAGGAAGGAGGAGAAAGCTTTCTTT. Its protein is CASSPRKEEKAFF.

This chain joins TRBV6-5 and TRBJ2-5; tentative D call: TRBD1 (6 bases). Germline CDR1 and CDR2: MNHEY and SVGAGI. This CDR3 spans 13 amino acids. V was clipped by 2 bases and J by 2 bases, with 6 bases between them. The CDR3: CASSYGQQETQYF. As DNA, the CDR3 is TGTGCCAGCAGTTACGGACAGCAAGAGACCCAGTACTTC.

This chain uses TRBV19 with TRBJ1-1, with a possible D match to TRBD1 (6 bases). Germline lookup yields CDR1 LNHDA and CDR2 SQIVND (reference sequence). Trimming cost V 3 bases and J 9 bases, with 17 bases left between them. This CDR3 is built from 14 residues. This chain's CDR3 is CASSMPVQGSQAFF. The CDR3 DNA sequence: TGTGCCAGTAGTATGCCCGTCCAGGGGAGTCAAGCTTTCTTT. Full variable domain (outside the CDR3, taken from reference TRBV19 and TRBJ1-1): DGGITQSPKYLFRKEGQNVTLSCEQNLNHDAMYWYRQDPGQGLRLIYYSQIVNDFQKGDIAEGYSVSREKKESFPLTVTSAQKNPTAFYLCASSMPVQGSQAFFGQGTRLTVV.

This clone was counted once. The gene calls are TRBV5-4 and TRBJ1-4; 12 bases map to TRBD1. With 4 bases clipped from V and 8 bases from J, the junction kept 3 bases outside the gene matches. The CDR3 length is 14 residues. Germline CDR1 and CDR2: SGHNT and YYREEE (reference sequence). CDR3 sequence: CASSEGQGAEKLFF. The DNA of the CDR3 is TGTGCCAGCAGCGAGGGACAGGGGGCGGAAAAACTGTTTTTT.

The rearrangement uses TRBV7-7 and TRBJ2-5, with D possibly being TRBD2 (6 bases). The CDR3 sequence is 14 residues long. Germline CDR1 is SSHAT and CDR2 is FNYEAQ (reference sequence). Trimming removed 4 bases from V and 7 bases from J, with 16 bases in between. CDR3 DNA sequence: TGTGCCAGCAGCTCCAAGGGACTTGGCGGGACCCAGTACTTC. It yields the protein CASSSKGLGGTQYF.

The V call is TRBV2, the J call TRBJ2-3; 10 bases map to TRBD2. The germline V gene has CDR1 SNHLY and CDR2 FYNNEI. Germline trimming cut 7 bases from V and 5 bases from J; bases unmatched to any gene: 9. This CDR3 has 15 residues. CDR3 DNA: TGTGCCAGCAAGGCGCTAGCGGGGGCCGGAGATACGCAGTATTTT. Amino acid sequence: CASKALAGAGDTQYF.

The CDR3 region is CASSLGASGGSTDTQYF. For the CDR3, the DNA is TGTGCCAGCAGCTTGGGGGCTAGCGGGGGGAGCACAGATACGCAGTATTTT. The V and J genes are TRBV5-4 and TRBJ2-3; 11 bases map to TRBD2. V shed 0 bases and J 0 bases; nucleotides not matched to a gene: 3. Germline lookup yields CDR1 SGHNT and CDR2 YYREEE (reference sequence). The CDR3 covers 17 residues.

The V gene is TRBV6-5, the J gene TRBJ2-1; 11 nucleotides line up with TRBD2. The CDR3 is made up of 14 amino acids. J gave up 8 bases and V 1 base, and 1 base lay outside the gene matches. Germline lookup yields CDR1 MNHEY and CDR2 SVGAGI. CDR3 in amino acids: CASSYLAGGHEQFF. The CDR3 region has the DNA TGTGCCAGCAGTTACTTAGCGGGGGGGCATGAGCAGTTCTTC.

This clone was observed once. V and J are TRBV5-6 and TRBJ1-3; a possible D gene is TRBD1 (5 bases). There are 15 residues in the CDR3. Trimming pared 0 bases from V and 4 bases from J, leaving 11 bases between. Per the germline V gene, CDR1 is SGHDT and CDR2 is YYEEEE. CDR3: CASSLGGRAGNTIYF. Written as DNA, the CDR3 is TGTGCCAGCAGCTTGGGAGGCAGGGCCGGAAACACCATATATTTT. The full variable domain, its missing parts supplied by reference TRBV5-6 and TRBJ1-3, is DAGVTQSPTHLIKTRGQQVTLRCSPKSGHDTVSWYQQALGQGPQFIFQYYEEEERQRGNFPDRFSGHQFPNYSSELNVNALLLGDSALYLCASSLGGRAGNTIYFGEGSWLTVV.

The V gene is TRBV6-5, the J gene TRBJ2-2; 9 nucleotides align to TRBD1. This CDR3 has 15 amino acids. Unmatched junction bases numbered 4, after V lost 8 bases and J lost 0 bases. From germline, CDR1 is MNHEY and CDR2 SVGAGI. CDR3 residues: CASGTGGSNTGELFF. CDR3 nucleotides: TGTGCCAGCGGTACAGGGGGCTCGAACACCGGGGAGCTGTTTTTT.

V usage is TRBV4-1 and J usage is TRBJ2-3; D gene uncertain. V was cut by 0 bases and J by 0 bases, with 22 bases left in between. The germline gives CDR1 MGHRA, CDR2 YSYEKL. The CDR3 contains 20 residues. For the CDR3, the DNA is TGCGCCAGCAGCCAAGAGGTTATCGACGTGCGGCAGACTAGCACAGATACGCAGTATTTT. Amino acids: CASSQEVIDVRQTSTDTQYF.

This clone came up a few times. This chain joins TRBV5-4 and TRBJ1-2; perhaps TRBD1 as D (5 bases). CDR3 length: 14 amino acids. Germline lookup yields CDR1 SGHNT and CDR2 YYREEE (reference sequence). The ends were cut back, 4 bases at V and 5 bases at J, with 15 bases in the middle. The CDR3 coding sequence is TGTGCCAGCAGCCACCTCGACGGGGGTTATGGCTACACCTTC. This sequence encodes CASSHLDGGYGYTF. Combining the CDR3 with reference TRBV5-4 and TRBJ1-2 gives the whole variable domain ETGVTQSPTHLIKTRGQQVTLRCSSQSGHNTVSWYQQALGQGPQFIFQYYREEENGRGNFPPRFSGLQFPNYSSELNVNALELDDSALYLCASSHLDGGYGYTFGSGTRLTVV.

This rearrangement joins TRBV5-1 to TRBJ2-7, with 11 bases identical to TRBD2. CDR1 is SGHRS, CDR2 YFSETQ, per germline. The junction had 6 bases not matched to a gene; V was cut back by 4 bases and J by 0 bases. The CDR3 extends over 16 amino acids. The CDR3 coding sequence is TGCGCCAGCAGCCCCGGACTAGCGGGCTTCTCCTACGAGCAGTACTTC. It translates to CASSPGLAGFSYEQYF.

In the case of this clone: This specimen includes other DNA sequences encoding the same CDR3. V is TRBV5-1 and J is TRBJ2-7; unclear D gene. Germline values: CDR1 SGHRS, CDR2 YFSETQ. The CDR3 covers 14 residues. The V and J ends lost 0 bases and 2 bases respectively, with 9 bases between them. The CDR3 reads CASSLAGQAYEQYF. The CDR3 DNA reads TGCGCCAGCAGCTTGGCCGGCCAGGCCTACGAGCAGTACTTC.

This chain uses TRBV9 with TRBJ2-5, with 9 nucleotides matching TRBD1. The CDR3 consists of 15 residues. With 0 bases clipped from V and 4 bases from J, the junction kept 4 bases outside the gene matches. Germline CDR1 reads SGDLS; CDR2 reads YYNGEE. The CDR3 reads CASSVVGQGLETQYF. The CDR3 DNA reads TGTGCCAGCAGCGTAGTGGGACAGGGCTTAGAGACCCAGTACTTC.

The chain has TRBV7-3 and TRBJ1-1; no reliable D call. Germline V gene data show CDR1 as SGHTA and CDR2 as FQGTGA. This CDR3 contains 12 residues. Trimming removed 10 bases at V and 3 bases at J, with 12 bases between. The CDR3 DNA reads TGTGCCACGGGAGGTGGGTACACTGAAGCTTTCTTT. Translating gives CATGGGYTEAFF.

V is TRBV10-3 and J is TRBJ1-1; D remains unclear. The CDR3 extends over 13 amino acids. Germline lookup yields CDR1 ENHRY and CDR2 SYGVKD. V shed 6 bases and J shed 1 base, with 9 bases lying between them. CDR3 nucleotide sequence: TGTGCCATCAGCGATTCAGGGAACACTGAAGCTTTCTTT. Protein product: CAISDSGNTEAFF.

The chain joins TRBV11-2 to TRBJ1-2; 7 nucleotides line up with TRBD1. V gave up 3 bases and J gave up 2 bases; unmatched junction bases: 6. Looked up from germline, CDR1 is SGHAT and CDR2 is FQNNGV. There are 15 residues in the CDR3. CDR3 protein: CASSLSDRMNYGYTF. Here the CDR3 DNA reads TGTGCCAGCAGCTTGTCGGACAGGATGAACTATGGCTACACCTTC.

The chain is built from TRBV5-4 and TRBJ2-3, with TRBD2 identical over 8 bases. The CDR3 has 14 amino acids. The germline gives CDR1 SGHNT, CDR2 YYREEE (reference sequence). The junction had 9 bases not matched to a gene; V was cut back by 7 bases and J by 5 bases. The CDR3 loop reads CASSLRGGQDTQYF. The CDR3 DNA follows: TGTGCCAGCTCCCTACGGGGGGGACAAGATACGCAGTATTTT.

The chain combines TRBV5-1 with TRBJ2-3; TRBD1 might be the D (5 bases). The CDR3 loop spans 16 amino acids. V lost 4 bases, J lost 4 bases, and 19 bases lay in between. Germline CDR1 and CDR2: SGHRS and YFSETQ. The CDR3 DNA reads TGCGCCAGCAGCCCCCCCAGGGCCGGGTCAGCAGATACGCAGTATTTT. This gives the protein CASSPPRAGSADTQYF.

The chain links TRBV27 to TRBJ2-5; 7 nucleotides agree with TRBD2. The CDR3 totals 16 residues. Germline-derived CDR1 and CDR2 are MNHEY and SMNVEV (reference sequence). V gave up 6 bases and J gave up 3 bases; unmatched junction bases: 13. CDR3 sequence (DNA): TGTGCCAGCAGCCGCTCCAGACTAGCCCCAGAAGAGACCCAGTACTTC. It codes for CASSRSRLAPEETQYF.

V usage is TRBV25-1 and J usage is TRBJ2-1; weak D call: TRBD2 (5 bases). Germline values: CDR1 MGHDK, CDR2 SYGVNS. V was clipped by 5 bases and J by 3 bases, with 8 bases between them. The CDR3 consists of 13 residues. As DNA, the CDR3 is TGTGCCAGCAGTTCTAGCAACTACAATGAGCAGTTCTTC. Translation: CASSSSNYNEQFF. Together with reference TRBV25-1 and TRBJ2-1, the CDR3 gives the full variable domain: EADIYQTPRYLVIGTGKKITLECSQTMGHDKMYWYQQDPGMELHLIHYSYGVNSTEKGDLSSESTVSRIRTEHFPLTLESARPSHTSQYLCASSSSNYNEQFFGPGTRLTVL.

This chain uses TRBV19 with TRBJ2-7, with TRBD1 as a possible D gene (6 bases). Germline V gene data show CDR1 as LNHDA and CDR2 as SQIVND (reference sequence). Trimming removed 4 bases at V and 6 bases at J, with 19 bases between. The CDR3 is 15 residues long. In nucleotides, the CDR3 is TGTGCCAGTAGTAGCCCCGGACAGCGCCCCGGCGAGCAGTACTTC. Protein sequence: CASSSPGQRPGEQYF.